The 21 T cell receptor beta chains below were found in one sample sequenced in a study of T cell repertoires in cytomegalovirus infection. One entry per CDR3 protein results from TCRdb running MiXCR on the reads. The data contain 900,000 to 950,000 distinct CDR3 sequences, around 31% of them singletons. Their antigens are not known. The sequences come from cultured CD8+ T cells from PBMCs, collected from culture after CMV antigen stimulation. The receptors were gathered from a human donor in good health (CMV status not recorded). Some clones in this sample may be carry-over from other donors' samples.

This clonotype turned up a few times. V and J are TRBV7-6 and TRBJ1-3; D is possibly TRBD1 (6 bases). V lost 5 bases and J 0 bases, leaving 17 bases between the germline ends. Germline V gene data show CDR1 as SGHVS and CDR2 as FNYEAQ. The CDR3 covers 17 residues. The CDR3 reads CASSLGGIGLSGNTIYF. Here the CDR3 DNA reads TGTGCCAGCAGCCTAGGGGGGATAGGCCTCTCTGGAAACACCATATATTTT.

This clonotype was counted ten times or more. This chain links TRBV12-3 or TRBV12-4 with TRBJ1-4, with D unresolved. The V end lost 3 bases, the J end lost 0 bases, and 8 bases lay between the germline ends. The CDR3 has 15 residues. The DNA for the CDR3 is TGTGCCAGCAGTTTGACCGCAGCAACTAATGAAAAACTGTTTTTT. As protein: CASSLTAATNEKLFF.

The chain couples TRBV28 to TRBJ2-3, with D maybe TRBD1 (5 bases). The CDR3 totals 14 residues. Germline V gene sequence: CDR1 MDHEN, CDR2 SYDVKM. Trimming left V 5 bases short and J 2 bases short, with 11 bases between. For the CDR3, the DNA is TGTGCCAGCAGTCCCGACAGCCTCACAGATACGCAGTATTTT. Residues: CASSPDSLTDTQYF. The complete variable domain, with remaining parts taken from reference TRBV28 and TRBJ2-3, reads DVKVTQSSRYLVKRTGEKVFLECVQDMDHENMFWYRQDPGLGLRLIYFSYDVKMKEKGDIPEGYSVSREKKERFSLILESASTNQTSMYLCASSPDSLTDTQYFGPGTRLTVL.

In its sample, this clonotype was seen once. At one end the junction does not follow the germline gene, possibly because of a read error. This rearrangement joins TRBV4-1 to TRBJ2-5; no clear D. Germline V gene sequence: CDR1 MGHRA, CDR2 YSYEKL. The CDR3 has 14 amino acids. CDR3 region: CASSQSVGQETQYF. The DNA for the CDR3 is TGTGCCAGCAGCCAATCGGTGGGACAAGAGACCCAGTACTTC.

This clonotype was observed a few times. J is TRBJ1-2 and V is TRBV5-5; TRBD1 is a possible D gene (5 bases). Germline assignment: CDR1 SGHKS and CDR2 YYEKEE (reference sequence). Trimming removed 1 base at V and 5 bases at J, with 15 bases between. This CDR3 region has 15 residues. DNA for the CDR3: TGTGCCAGCAGCTTGTGGCCGGACACTCAATATGGCTACACCTTC. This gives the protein CASSLWPDTQYGYTF.

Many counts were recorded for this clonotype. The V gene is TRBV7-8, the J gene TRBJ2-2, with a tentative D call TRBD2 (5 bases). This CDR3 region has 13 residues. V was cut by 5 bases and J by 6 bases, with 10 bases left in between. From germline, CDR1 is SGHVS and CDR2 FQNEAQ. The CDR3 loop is CASSLRVPGELFF. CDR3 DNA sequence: TGTGCCAGCAGCCTGCGGGTACCCGGGGAGCTGTTTTTT.

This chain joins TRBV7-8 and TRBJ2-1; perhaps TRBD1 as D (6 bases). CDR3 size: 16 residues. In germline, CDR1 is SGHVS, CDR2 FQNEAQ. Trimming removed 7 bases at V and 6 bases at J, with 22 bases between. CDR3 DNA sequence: TGTGCCAGCATCCTAGGGCGTAGGGGGATAGGCAATGAGCAGTTCTTC. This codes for CASILGRRGIGNEQFF. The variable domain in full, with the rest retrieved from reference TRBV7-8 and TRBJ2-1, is GAGVSQSPRYKVAKRGQDVALRCDPISGHVSLFWYQQALGQGPEFLTYFQNEAQLDKSGLPSDRFFAERPEGSVSTLKIQRTQQEDSAVYLCASILGRRGIGNEQFFGPGTRLTVL.

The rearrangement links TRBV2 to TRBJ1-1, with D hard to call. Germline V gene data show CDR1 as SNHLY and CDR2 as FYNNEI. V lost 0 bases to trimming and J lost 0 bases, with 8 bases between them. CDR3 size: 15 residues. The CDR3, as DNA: TGTGCCAGCAGTGAAGCAACGGGCTTGAACACTGAAGCTTTCTTT. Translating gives CASSEATGLNTEAFF.

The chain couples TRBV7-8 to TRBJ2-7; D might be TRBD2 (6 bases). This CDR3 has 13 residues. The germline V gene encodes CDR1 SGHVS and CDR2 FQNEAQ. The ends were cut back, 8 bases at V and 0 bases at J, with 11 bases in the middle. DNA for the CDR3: TGTGCCAGCGGGACTTTAAGCTCCTACGAGCAGTACTTC. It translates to CASGTLSSYEQYF.

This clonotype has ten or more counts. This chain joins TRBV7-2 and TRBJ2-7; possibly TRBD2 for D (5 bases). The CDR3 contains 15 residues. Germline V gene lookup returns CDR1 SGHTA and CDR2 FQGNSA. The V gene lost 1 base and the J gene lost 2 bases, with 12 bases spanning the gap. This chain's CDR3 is CASSLEDVGTYEQYF. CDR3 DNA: TGTGCCAGCAGCTTAGAGGACGTCGGGACCTACGAGCAGTACTTC.

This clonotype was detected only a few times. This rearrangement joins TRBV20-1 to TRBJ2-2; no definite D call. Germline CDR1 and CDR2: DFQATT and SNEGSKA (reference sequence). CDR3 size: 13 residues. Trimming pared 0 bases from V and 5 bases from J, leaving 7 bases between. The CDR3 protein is CSARDRGTGELFF. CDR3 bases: TGCAGTGCTAGAGATCGTGGGACCGGGGAGCTGTTTTTT.

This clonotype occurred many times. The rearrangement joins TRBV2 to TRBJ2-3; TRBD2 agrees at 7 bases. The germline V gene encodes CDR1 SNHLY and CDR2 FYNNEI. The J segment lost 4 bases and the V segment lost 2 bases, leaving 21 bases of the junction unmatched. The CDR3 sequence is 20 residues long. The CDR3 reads CASSEWGGAGRGHMSDTQYF. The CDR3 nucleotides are TGTGCCAGCAGTGAATGGGGAGGGGCAGGGAGGGGTCACATGTCAGATACGCAGTATTTT. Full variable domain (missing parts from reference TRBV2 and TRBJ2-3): EPEVTQTPSHQVTQMGQEVILRCVPISNHLYFYWYRQILGQKVEFLVSFYNNEISEKSEIFDDQFSVERPDGSNFTLKIRSTKLEDSAMYFCASSEWGGAGRGHMSDTQYFGPGTRLTVL.

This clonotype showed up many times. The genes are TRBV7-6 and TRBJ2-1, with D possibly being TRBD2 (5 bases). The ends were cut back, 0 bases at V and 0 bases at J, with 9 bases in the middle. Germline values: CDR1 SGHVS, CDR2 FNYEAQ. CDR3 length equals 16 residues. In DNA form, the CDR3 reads TGTGCCAGCAGCTTAGCCGGCACTAGCTCCTACAATGAGCAGTTCTTC. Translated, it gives CASSLAGTSSYNEQFF.

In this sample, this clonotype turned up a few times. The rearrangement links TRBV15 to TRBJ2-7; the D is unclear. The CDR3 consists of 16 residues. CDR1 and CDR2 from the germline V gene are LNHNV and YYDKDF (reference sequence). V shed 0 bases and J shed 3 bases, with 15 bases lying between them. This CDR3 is CATSRDLVALDYEQYF. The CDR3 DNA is TGTGCCACCAGCAGAGATCTCGTAGCCCTCGACTACGAGCAGTACTTC. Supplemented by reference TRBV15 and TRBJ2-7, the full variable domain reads DAMVIQNPRYQVTQFGKPVTLSCSQTLNHNVMYWYQQKSSQAPKLLFHYYDKDFNNEADTPDNFQSRRPNTSFCFLDIRSPGLGDTAMYLCATSRDLVALDYEQYFGPGTRLTVT.

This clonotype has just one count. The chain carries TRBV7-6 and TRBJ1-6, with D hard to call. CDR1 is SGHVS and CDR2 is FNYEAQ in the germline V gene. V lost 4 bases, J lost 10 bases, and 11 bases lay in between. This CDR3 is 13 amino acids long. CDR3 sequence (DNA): TGTGCCAGCAGCTCCGGGATACGATCACCCCTCCACTTT. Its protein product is CASSSGIRSPLHF.

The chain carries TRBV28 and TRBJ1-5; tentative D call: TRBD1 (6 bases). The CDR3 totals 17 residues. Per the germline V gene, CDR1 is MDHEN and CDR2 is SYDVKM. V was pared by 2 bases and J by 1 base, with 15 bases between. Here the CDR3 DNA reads TGTGCCAGCAGTTTAAGGGGGGACGAGGGAAGCAATCAGCCCCAGCATTTT. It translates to CASSLRGDEGSNQPQHF.

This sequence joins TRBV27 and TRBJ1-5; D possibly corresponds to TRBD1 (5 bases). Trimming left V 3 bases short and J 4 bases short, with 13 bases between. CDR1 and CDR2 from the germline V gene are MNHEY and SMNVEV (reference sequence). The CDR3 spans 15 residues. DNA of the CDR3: TGTGCCAGCAGTTTCGGGGGGGGTCGGAATCAGCCCCAGCATTTT. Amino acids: CASSFGGGRNQPQHF.

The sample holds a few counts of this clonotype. The CDR3: CASGVSSGSYNEQFF. The CDR3 nucleotides are TGTGCCAGCGGAGTTAGTTCGGGCTCCTACAATGAGCAGTTCTTC. V and J are TRBV7-2 and TRBJ2-1; D is unclear. Per germline, CDR1 SGHTA and CDR2 FQGNSA. Trimming took 8 bases from V and 0 from J, leaving 14 bases between them. This CDR3 contains 15 residues. Full variable domain (outside the CDR3, taken from reference TRBV7-2 and TRBJ2-1): GAGVSQSPSNKVTEKGKDVELRCDPISGHTALYWYRQSLGQGLEFLIYFQGNSAPDKSGLPSDRFSAERTGGSVSTLTIQRTQQEDSAVYLCASGVSSGSYNEQFFGPGTRLTVL.

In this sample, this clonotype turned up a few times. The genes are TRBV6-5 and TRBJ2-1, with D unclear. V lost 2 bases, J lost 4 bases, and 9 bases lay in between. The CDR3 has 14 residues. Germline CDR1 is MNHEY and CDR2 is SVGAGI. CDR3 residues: CASSYEVGYNEQFF. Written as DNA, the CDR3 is TGTGCCAGCAGTTACGAGGTTGGGTACAATGAGCAGTTCTTC.

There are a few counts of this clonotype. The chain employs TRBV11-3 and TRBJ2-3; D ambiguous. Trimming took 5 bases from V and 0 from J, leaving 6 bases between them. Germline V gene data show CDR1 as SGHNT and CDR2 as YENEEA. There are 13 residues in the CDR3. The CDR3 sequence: CASSDTSTDTQYF. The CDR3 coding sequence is TGTGCCAGCAGCGATACAAGCACAGATACGCAGTATTTT. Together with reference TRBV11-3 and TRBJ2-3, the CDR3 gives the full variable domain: EAGVVQSPRYKIIEKKQPVAFWCNPISGHNTLYWYLQNLGQGPELLIRYENEEAVDDSQLPKDRFSAERLKGVDSTLKIQPAELGDSAVYLCASSDTSTDTQYFGPGTRLTVL.

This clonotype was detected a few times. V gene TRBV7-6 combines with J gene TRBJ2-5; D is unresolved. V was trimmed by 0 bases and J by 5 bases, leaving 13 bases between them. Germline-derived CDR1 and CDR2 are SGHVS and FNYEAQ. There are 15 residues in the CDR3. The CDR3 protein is CASSLASASHETQYF. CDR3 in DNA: TGTGCCAGCAGCTTAGCATCGGCTAGTCATGAGACCCAGTACTTC.